These 25 T cell receptor beta chains were sequenced from one sample in a study of blood T cell repertoires in COVID-19. Assay used: immunoSEQ multiplex PCR; TCRdb lists only in-frame clones, some missing. Among 130,000 or so clones listed, 81% were seen once. Material for sequencing was peripheral blood. The origin of the receptors is an older woman with active or convalescent COVID-19.

The chain joins TRBV7-8 to TRBJ2-3, with D possibly TRBD1 on 6 matching bases. Germline values: CDR1 SGHVS, CDR2 FQNEAQ. With 7 bases removed from V and 0 bases from J, the gap between germline ends came to 20 bases. This CDR3 has 17 amino acids. The CDR3 sequence is CASIPLRAGASTDTQYF. Here the CDR3 DNA reads TGTGCCAGCATCCCCCTCCGGGCAGGGGCCAGCACAGATACGCAGTATTTT.

This clone appeared a single time. The gene calls are TRBV11-2 and TRBJ1-5, with a weak D call TRBD1 (5 bases). Germline V lookup: CDR1 SGHAT, CDR2 FQNNGV. The V gene lost 1 base and the J gene lost 2 bases, with 12 bases spanning the gap. The CDR3 length is 16 residues. CDR3 sequence (DNA): TGTGCCAGCAGCTTAGGCGGGGCGGCCCGCAATCAGCCCCAGCATTTT. It specifies CASSLGGAARNQPQHF.

J is TRBJ2-1 and V is TRBV2, with 14 bases that match TRBD2. CDR1 and CDR2 (germline): SNHLY, FYNNEI. With V trimmed by 6 bases and J by 9 bases, 7 bases remained unmatched. The CDR3 spans 15 residues. CDR3 nucleotide sequence: TGTGCCAGCAGCGGGGGACTAGCGGGGGTAGGTGAGCAGTTCTTC. Translation: CASSGGLAGVGEQFF.

This sequence joins TRBV3-1 (or the pseudogene TRBV3-2) and TRBJ1-4; 8 bases match TRBD1. V gave up 6 bases and J gave up 7 bases; unmatched junction bases: 10. The CDR3 is 15 amino acids. Looked up from germline, CDR1 is LGHDT and CDR2 is YNNKEL (reference sequence). The CDR3 DNA is TGTGCCAGCAGTGAAACAGGGGGGCGCAGTGAAAAACTGTTTTTT. It yields the protein CASSETGGRSEKLFF.

This chain connects TRBV28 to TRBJ1-4; D gene unclear. The CDR3 has 15 amino acids. Germline CDR1 is MDHEN and CDR2 is SYDVKM. V was clipped by 5 bases and J by 0 bases, with 10 bases between them. The CDR3 DNA sequence: TGTGCCAGCAGTCCCGGGTATGCAACTAATGAAAAACTGTTTTTT. Translated: CASSPGYATNEKLFF.

This rearrangement joins TRBV4-3 to TRBJ2-1; D might be TRBD2 (5 bases). V was shortened by 0 bases and J by 4 bases, with 16 bases between the two germline ends. This CDR3 comprises 17 residues. Germline V lookup: CDR1 LGHNA, CDR2 YSLEER. CDR3 region: CASSQDFRTADYNEQFF. In DNA, the CDR3 is TGCGCCAGCAGCCAAGATTTCAGGACTGCAGATTACAATGAGCAGTTCTTC.

This rearrangement joins TRBV6-5 to TRBJ1-1, with TRBD1 matching 10 bases. Germline V gene lookup returns CDR1 MNHEY and CDR2 SVGAGI. Trimming took 0 bases from V and 6 from J; bases not matched to a gene: 4. This CDR3 region has 15 residues. This CDR3 is CASSYSGQGLAEAFF. Here the CDR3 DNA reads TGTGCCAGCAGTTACTCGGGACAGGGGTTGGCTGAAGCTTTCTTT.

The chain recombines TRBV19 with TRBJ2-3, with D hard to call. V lost 2 bases to trimming and J lost 4 bases, with 7 bases between them. CDR1 is LNHDA, CDR2 SQIVND, per germline (reference sequence). The CDR3 runs to 13 residues. The CDR3 nucleotides read TGTGCCAGTAGTATACCCGGTTCAGATACGCAGTATTTT. Its translation is CASSIPGSDTQYF.

The V call is TRBV6-5, the J call TRBJ1-2; 7 nucleotides agree with TRBD1. Germline V gene data show CDR1 as MNHEY and CDR2 as SVGAGI. This CDR3 has 14 amino acids. V was clipped by 7 bases and J by 0 bases; unmatched bases: 5. CDR3 amino acids: CASTGTDTNYGYTF. As DNA, the CDR3 is TGTGCCAGCACCGGGACAGATACTAACTATGGCTACACCTTC.

The V and J genes are TRBV6-2 or TRBV6-3 and TRBJ1-4; D possibly corresponds to TRBD1 (5 bases). Between the trimmed V and J ends, which lost 2 bases and 6 bases, there was a span of 7 bases. This CDR3 is 13 amino acids long. In germline, CDR1 is MNHEY, CDR2 SVGEGT. Here the CDR3 reads CASSYGTHEKLFF. Here the CDR3 DNA reads TGTGCCAGCAGTTACGGGACTCATGAAAAACTGTTTTTT.

The J gene is TRBJ2-5, the V gene TRBV20-1; D remains ambiguous. The ends were cut back, 7 bases at V and 2 bases at J, with 8 bases in the middle. The germline V gene encodes CDR1 DFQATT and CDR2 SNEGSKA (reference sequence). The CDR3 has 11 residues. CDR3 in DNA: TGCAGTGGACACGATCAAGAGACCCAGTACTTC. As protein: CSGHDQETQYF.

This clone has only one observation. The chain uses TRBV9 and TRBJ2-3; 10 nucleotides agree with TRBD2. Germline V gene sequence: CDR1 SGDLS, CDR2 YYNGEE. V lost 4 bases to trimming and J lost 5 bases; unmatched junction nucleotides: 13. The CDR3 is 17 residues long. The CDR3 region has the DNA TGTGCCAGCAGCACCTCGGGACTAGCGTTCCCACAAGATACGCAGTATTTT. This sequence encodes CASSTSGLAFPQDTQYF.

There are a few counts of this clone. This chain connects TRBV5-1 to TRBJ2-2, with a possible D match to TRBD2 (6 bases). Germline V gives CDR1 SGHRS, CDR2 YFSETQ. Trimming removed 0 bases from V and 0 bases from J, with 9 bases in between. The CDR3 is made up of 16 amino acids. DNA for the CDR3: TGCGCCAGCAGCTTGGTTCTAGCGTCGAACACCGGGGAGCTGTTTTTT. Translating gives CASSLVLASNTGELFF.

The chain uses TRBV6-5 and TRBJ1-3; D ambiguous. The CDR3 length is 14 residues. Per germline, CDR1 MNHEY and CDR2 SVGAGI. The ends were cut back, 8 bases at V and 2 bases at J, with 13 bases in the middle. The CDR3 sequence is CASRRDMAGNTIYF. The DNA of the CDR3 is TGTGCCAGCCGCAGAGACATGGCTGGAAACACCATATATTTT.

V and J are TRBV5-4 and TRBJ2-2; 7 bases line up with TRBD2. Germline values: CDR1 SGHNT, CDR2 YYREEE (reference sequence). With V trimmed by 2 bases and J by 2 bases, 6 bases remained unmatched. The CDR3 totals 16 residues. The CDR3 is CASSFPGGRNTGELFF. As DNA, the CDR3 is TGTGCCAGCAGCTTCCCAGGCGGGAGAAACACCGGGGAGCTGTTTTTT.

This rearrangement joins TRBV4-1 to TRBJ2-1, with D possibly being TRBD1 (6 bases). CDR1 is MGHRA, CDR2 YSYEKL, per germline. V lost 1 base and J lost 3, with 13 bases in between. This CDR3 has 16 amino acids. As DNA, the CDR3 is TGCGCCAGCAGCCAAGGCCTCTGGACAGACTACAATGAGCAGTTCTTC. Its protein is CASSQGLWTDYNEQFF.

This clone came up a few times. The CDR3: CASRRLAGESYEQYF. CDR3 nucleotides: TGTGCCAGCAGAAGACTAGCGGGAGAGTCCTACGAGCAGTACTTC. The chain uses TRBV2 and TRBJ2-7, with 12 bases lining up with TRBD2. Trimming took 6 bases from V and 1 from J; bases not matched to a gene: 4. CDR1 and CDR2 (germline): SNHLY, FYNNEI. The CDR3 is made up of 15 amino acids.

V gene TRBV28 combines with J gene TRBJ2-5; maybe TRBD2 (5 bases). Germline V CDR1 and CDR2: MDHEN, SYDVKM. The CDR3 is 14 amino acids. Trimming left V 1 base short and J 7 bases short, with 13 bases between. CDR3 loop: CASSLSGSAGTQYF. The CDR3 DNA is TGTGCCAGCAGTTTATCGGGTAGCGCGGGGACCCAGTACTTC.

In its sample, this clone was seen a few times. The V and J genes are TRBV11-2 and TRBJ2-3; TRBD1 aligns across 8 bases. This CDR3 is 13 amino acids long. Germline-derived CDR1 and CDR2 are SGHAT and FQNNGV. Losses at the gene ends were 5 bases for V and 8 bases for J; bases not matched to a gene: 6. DNA of the CDR3: TGTGCCAGCAGCGCCGGACAGGGAGGTACGCAGTATTTT. As protein: CASSAGQGGTQYF. The variable domain in full, completed from reference TRBV11-2 and TRBJ2-3, reads EAGVAQSPRYKIIEKRQSVAFWCNPISGHATLYWYQQILGQGPKLLIQFQNNGVVDDSQLPKDRFSAERLKGVDSTLKIQPAKLEDSAVYLCASSAGQGGTQYFGPGTRLTVL.

This clone was found many times. This chain uses TRBV6-5 with TRBJ1-1; D is ambiguous. Per germline, CDR1 MNHEY and CDR2 SVGAGI. V was shortened by 5 bases and J by 7 bases, with 14 bases between the two germline ends. The CDR3 consists of 13 residues. The CDR3 DNA sequence: TGTGCCAGCAGTCTTGGGCCCGGTCGTGAAGCTTTCTTT. It yields the protein CASSLGPGREAFF.

The V and J genes are TRBV5-1 and TRBJ2-2; TRBD2 might be the D (7 bases). This CDR3 comprises 16 residues. Trimming left V 4 bases short and J 6 bases short, with 19 bases between. From germline, CDR1 is SGHRS and CDR2 YFSETQ. CDR3 in amino acids: CASSPGGGAGSGELFF. CDR3 nucleotides: TGCGCCAGCAGCCCTGGCGGGGGCGCGGGGTCCGGGGAGCTGTTTTTT.

This sequence joins TRBV27 and TRBJ2-3; no clear D gene. The V end was cut by 0 bases, the J end by 2 bases, with 9 bases between. Germline assignment: CDR1 MNHEY and CDR2 SMNVEV (reference sequence). This CDR3 spans 15 amino acids. This CDR3 reads CASSLSMVATDTQYF. In DNA, the CDR3 is TGTGCCAGCAGTTTATCGATGGTAGCCACAGATACGCAGTATTTT.

The chain uses TRBV7-2 and TRBJ2-7; D gene uncertain. CDR1 and CDR2 from the germline V gene are SGHTA and FQGNSA. V lost 4 bases and J 0 bases, leaving 10 bases between the germline ends. There are 14 residues in the CDR3. CDR3 loop: CASSSTMSSYEQYV. In DNA form, the CDR3 reads TGTGCCAGCAGCTCGACAATGAGCTCCTACGAGCAGTACGTC.

This clone was detected only a few times. Other nucleotide sequences in the sample specify the same CDR3. This sequence joins TRBV5-6 and TRBJ2-5; D is unclear. The CDR3 has 14 amino acids. The V and J ends lost 2 bases and 4 bases respectively, with 12 bases between them. Germline loops: CDR1 SGHDT, CDR2 YYEEEE. The CDR3, as DNA: TGTGCCAGCAGCTTAAAAGCGAGAGGAGAGACCCAGTACTTC. The encoded protein is CASSLKARGETQYF.

The chain uses TRBV28 and TRBJ2-7, with D possibly TRBD2 on 5 matching bases. CDR3 length equals 14 residues. CDR1 and CDR2 (germline): MDHEN, SYDVKM. V was pared by 10 bases and J by 7 bases, with 23 bases between. Written as DNA, the CDR3 is TGTGCCACCGCCCTGACGAGGGCCCAAAAAGAGCAGTACTTC. It yields the protein CATALTRAQKEQYF.